Many counts were recorded for the clone carrying this T cell receptor beta chain. Its matching antigen is unknown. The entry originates in a study of T cell repertoires in cytomegalovirus infection. Whole-study context: The study used recently identified HLA-C-restricted and well-studied HLA-B-restricted CMV epitopes. Study results and limitations: The study identified carriers of CMV plus the relevant HLA from cumulative public TCR beta family frequency.

TCRdb re-called the reads with MiXCR, one entry per CDR3 protein. The sample lists roughly 990,000 distinct CDR3 sequences; around 32% were seen once. The V gene end was trimmed by 2 bases and the J gene end by 4 bases; junction bases not matched to a gene: 12. The length of the CDR3 is 17 residues. Per the germline V gene, CDR1 is MNHNS and CDR2 is SASEGT. This specimen consisted of cultured CD8+ T cells from PBMCs, obtained from culture after CMV antigen stimulation. This TCR was recovered from a human donor in good health (CMV status not recorded). Some clones in this sample may be carry-over from other donors' samples. The genes are TRBV6-1 and TRBJ2-5; 8 positions match TRBD1. The CDR3 DNA reads as TGTGCCAGCAGTGAAAATTTAGGACAGGGCGGCTCAGAGACCCAGTACTTC. Translation: CASSENLGQGGSETQYF.